This T cell receptor beta chain derives from a study of shared clonotypes between healthy human individuals. As for the study in general: A donor's plate count was three for CD4 naive and three for CD4 memory; CD8 naive had two and CD8 memory one. Overall study findings and caveats: Few donors restricted represented genetic and exposure-history diversity.

Using immunoSEQ multiplex PCR, the repertoire was profiled, and TCRdb retains in-frame clones only, with some absent. The data contain around 2,000,000 clones, roughly 94% of them singletons. The trim removed 3 bases at V and 6 bases at J, leaving 8 bases unmatched. There are 15 residues in the CDR3. Germline assignment: CDR1 ENHRY and CDR2 SYGVKD. Memory CD4+ cells were the fraction left after CD45RA+ naive selection. As for this clone: Its antigen is currently unknown.

This chain uses TRBV10-3 with TRBJ2-1, with TRBD1 matching over 7 bases. Sequencing was performed on naive CD4+ T cells sorted from blood. Sample subset: CD45RA+ positively selected. This receptor was identified in a man in his late teens or twenties in good health. This CDR3 reads CAISEGRGSINEQFF. In nucleotides, the CDR3 is TGTGCCATCAGTGAAGGCAGGGGGAGCATCAATGAGCAGTTCTTC.